The present T cell receptor beta chain was sequenced within a study of T-cell reconstitution after alpha-beta-depleted transplantation in children. With regard to this clonotype: Its target is unknown.

Whole-study findings and limits: Counts and diversity of T cells one year after transplant came mostly from newly produced T cells. Recipient T cells and thymic progenitors that survived were the source of the high TCRbeta diversity seen at day 60 in some patients.

The V gene end was trimmed by 4 bases and the J gene end by 5 bases; junction bases not matched to a gene: 11. Germline CDR1 is SEHNR and CDR2 is FQNEAQ (reference sequence). The length of the CDR3 is 16 residues. Using unique molecular identifiers, the investigators prepared the TCRbeta library. TCRdb independently ran MiXCR on the PCR reads; one entry per CDR3 protein. This table holds 200,000 or so distinct CDR3 sequences, approximately 6.3% found once. The origin of this receptor is a boy under 10 years old with acute lymphoblastic leukemia, due to receive a stem cell transplant. This sample comprised PBMCs, obtained before TCRalphabeta/CD19-depleted stem cell transplant. This chain uses TRBV7-9 with TRBJ1-1, with 9 bases aligning to TRBD1. CDR3 DNA sequence: TGTGCCAGCAGCTCCTACGGACAGGGGAGAAGGACTGAAGCTTTCTTT. It is translated as CASSSYGQGRRTEAFF.